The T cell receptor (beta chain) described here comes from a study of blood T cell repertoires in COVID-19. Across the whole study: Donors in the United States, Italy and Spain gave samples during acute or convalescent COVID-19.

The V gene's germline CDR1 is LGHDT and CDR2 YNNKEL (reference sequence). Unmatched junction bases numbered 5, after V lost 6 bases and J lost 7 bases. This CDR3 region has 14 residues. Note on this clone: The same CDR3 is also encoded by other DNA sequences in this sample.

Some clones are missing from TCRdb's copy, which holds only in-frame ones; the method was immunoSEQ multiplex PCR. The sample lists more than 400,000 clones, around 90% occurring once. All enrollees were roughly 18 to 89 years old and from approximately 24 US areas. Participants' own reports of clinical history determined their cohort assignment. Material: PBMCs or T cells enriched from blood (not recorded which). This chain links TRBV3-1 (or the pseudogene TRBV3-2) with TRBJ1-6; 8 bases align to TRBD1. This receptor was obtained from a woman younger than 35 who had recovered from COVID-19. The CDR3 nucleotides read TGTGCCAGCAGTCTAGACAGGGGAAATTCACCCCTCCACTTT. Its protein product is CASSLDRGNSPLHF.